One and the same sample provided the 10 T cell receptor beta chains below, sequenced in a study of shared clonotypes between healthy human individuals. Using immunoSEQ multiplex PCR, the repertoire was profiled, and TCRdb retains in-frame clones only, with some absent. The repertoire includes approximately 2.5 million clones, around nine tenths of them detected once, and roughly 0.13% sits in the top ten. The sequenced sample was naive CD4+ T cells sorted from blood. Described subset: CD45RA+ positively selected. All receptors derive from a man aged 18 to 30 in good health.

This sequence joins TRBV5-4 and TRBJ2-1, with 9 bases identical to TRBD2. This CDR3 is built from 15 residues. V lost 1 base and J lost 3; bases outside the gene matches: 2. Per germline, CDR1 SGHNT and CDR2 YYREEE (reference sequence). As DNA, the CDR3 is TGTGCCAGCAGCTTGACAGCGGGGGGCTACAATGAGCAGTTCTTC. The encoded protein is CASSLTAGGYNEQFF.

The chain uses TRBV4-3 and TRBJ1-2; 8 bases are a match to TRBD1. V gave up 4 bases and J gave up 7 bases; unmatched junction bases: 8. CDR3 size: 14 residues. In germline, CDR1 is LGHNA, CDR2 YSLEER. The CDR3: CASSRAGGSVGYTF. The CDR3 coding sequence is TGCGCCAGCAGCCGGGCAGGGGGCTCTGTTGGCTACACCTTC.

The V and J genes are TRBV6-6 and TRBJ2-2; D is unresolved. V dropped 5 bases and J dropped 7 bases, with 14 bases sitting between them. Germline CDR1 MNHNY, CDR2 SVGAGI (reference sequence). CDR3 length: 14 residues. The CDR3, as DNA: TGTGCCAGCAGTCCTACCTTCAGCAACGGGGAGCTGTTTTTT. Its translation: CASSPTFSNGELFF.

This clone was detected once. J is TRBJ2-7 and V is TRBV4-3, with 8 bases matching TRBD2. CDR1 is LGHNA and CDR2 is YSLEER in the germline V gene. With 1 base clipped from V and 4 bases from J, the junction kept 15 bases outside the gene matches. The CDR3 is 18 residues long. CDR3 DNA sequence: TGCGCCAGCAGCCAAGGTCTTAGCGGGACTATGGATATTTACGAGCAGTACTTC. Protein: CASSQGLSGTMDIYEQYF.

DNA of the CDR3: TGTGCCAGCAGTCGTGGACTAGCCTCCTACAATGAGCAGTTCTTC. This sequence encodes CASSRGLASYNEQFF. V is TRBV28 and J is TRBJ2-1; TRBD2 matches 8 bases. The V and J ends lost 5 bases and 0 bases, in that order; junction bases with no gene match: 3. Per germline, CDR1 MDHEN and CDR2 SYDVKM. This CDR3 is built from 15 residues.

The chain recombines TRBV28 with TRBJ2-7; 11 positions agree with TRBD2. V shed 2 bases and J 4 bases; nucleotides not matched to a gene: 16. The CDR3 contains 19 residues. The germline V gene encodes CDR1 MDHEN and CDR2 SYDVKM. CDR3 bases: TGTGCCAGCAGTTTAGGGGGTAGTAGCGGGAGGGCCACCTCTTACGAGCAGTACTTC. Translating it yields CASSLGGSSGRATSYEQYF.

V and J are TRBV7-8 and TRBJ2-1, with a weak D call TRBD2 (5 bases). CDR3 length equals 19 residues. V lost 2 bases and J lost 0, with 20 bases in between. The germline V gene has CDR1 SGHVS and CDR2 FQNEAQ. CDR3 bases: TGTGCCAGCAGCTTAAGGGAGAGTTGGGCCCCAGGCTCCTACAATGAGCAGTTCTTC. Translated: CASSLRESWAPGSYNEQFF.

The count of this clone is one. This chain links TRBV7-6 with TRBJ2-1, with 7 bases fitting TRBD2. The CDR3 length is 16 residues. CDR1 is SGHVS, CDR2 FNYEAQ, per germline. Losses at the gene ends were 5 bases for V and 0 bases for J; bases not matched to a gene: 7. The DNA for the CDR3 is TGTGCCAGCAGCCTGGGACTACTCAGCTCCTACAATGAGCAGTTCTTC. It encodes CASSLGLLSSYNEQFF.

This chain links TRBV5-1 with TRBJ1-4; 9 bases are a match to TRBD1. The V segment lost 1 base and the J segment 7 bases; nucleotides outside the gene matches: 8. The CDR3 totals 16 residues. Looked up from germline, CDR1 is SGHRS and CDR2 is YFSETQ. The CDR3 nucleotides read TGCGCCAGCAGCTTGACCACAGGGGGCAGGAGTGAAAAACTGTTTTTT. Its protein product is CASSLTTGGRSEKLFF.

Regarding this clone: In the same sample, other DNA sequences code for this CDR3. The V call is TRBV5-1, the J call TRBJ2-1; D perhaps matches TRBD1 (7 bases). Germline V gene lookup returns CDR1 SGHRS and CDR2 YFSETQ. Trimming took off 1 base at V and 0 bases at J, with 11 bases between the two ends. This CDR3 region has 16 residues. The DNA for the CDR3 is TGCGCCAGCAGCTTGTCAGGGGGGAGCTCCTACAATGAGCAGTTCTTC. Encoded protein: CASSLSGGSSYNEQFF. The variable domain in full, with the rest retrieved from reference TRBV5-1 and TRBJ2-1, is KAGVTQTPRYLIKTRGQQVTLSCSPISGHRSVSWYQQTPGQGLQFLFEYFSETQRNKGNFPGRFSGRQFSNSRSEMNVSTLELGDSALYLCASSLSGGSSYNEQFFGPGTRLTVL.